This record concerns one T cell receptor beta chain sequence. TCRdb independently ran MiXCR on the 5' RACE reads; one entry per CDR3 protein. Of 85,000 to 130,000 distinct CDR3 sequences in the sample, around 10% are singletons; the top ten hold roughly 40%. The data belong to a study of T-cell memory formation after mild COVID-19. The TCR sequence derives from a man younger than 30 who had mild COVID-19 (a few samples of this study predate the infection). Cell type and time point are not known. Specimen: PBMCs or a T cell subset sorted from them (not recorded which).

As DNA, the CDR3 is TGCGCCAGCAGCATCAACAGGGGGCGCGGCTATGAGCAGTTCTTC. It specifies CASSINRGRGYEQFF. The chain employs TRBV5-1 and TRBJ2-1, with 9 bases that match TRBD1. CDR3 length: 15 residues. V shed 4 bases and J 8 bases; nucleotides not matched to a gene: 10. Germline CDR1 is SGHRS and CDR2 is YFSETQ. The full variable domain, completed using reference TRBV5-1 and TRBJ2-1, is KAGVTQTPRYLIKTRGQQVTLSCSPISGHRSVSWYQQTPGQGLQFLFEYFSETQRNKGNFPGRFSGRQFSNSRSEMNVSTLELGDSALYLCASSINRGRGYEQFFGPGTRLTVL.